Below are 4 T cell receptor beta chains sequenced from a single sample in a study of cytomegalovirus exposure and HLA in healthy donors. The PCR was carried out with 60 Vbeta primers and 13 Jbeta primers. Repertoires were generated with immunoSEQ multiplex PCR, while TCRdb's copy carries only in-frame clones and drops some. The repertoire has over 150,000 clones, approximately 70% of them found once; the top ten carry 5.4%. Sequencing was performed on PBMCs. These receptors originate from a woman aged 18-29 years in good health and CMV-seropositive.

The count of this clone is one. V usage is TRBV4-3 and J usage is TRBJ2-2; D perhaps matches TRBD2 (5 bases). The CDR3 consists of 16 residues. The V end was cut by 4 bases, the J end by 7 bases, with 19 bases between. Germline values: CDR1 LGHNA, CDR2 YSLEER. The CDR3 coding sequence is TGCGCCAGCAGCCGGGCGGTTCTAGCTCCCTACGGGGAGCTGTTTTTT. It encodes CASSRAVLAPYGELFF.

The chain combines TRBV5-6 with TRBJ2-7; D might be TRBD2 (5 bases). Trimming took 0 bases from V and 9 from J, leaving 13 bases between them. This CDR3 is built from 13 residues. Germline CDR1 SGHDT, CDR2 YYEEEE. This CDR3 reads CASSLGVGVGQYF. The CDR3 DNA reads TGTGCCAGCAGCTTGGGTGTCGGGGTCGGGCAGTACTTC.

V and J are TRBV9 and TRBJ1-6; tentatively, D is TRBD1 (5 bases). The CDR3 is 15 amino acids. The V end was cut by 3 bases, the J end by 0 bases, with 7 bases between. Germline values: CDR1 SGDLS, CDR2 YYNGEE. Written as DNA, the CDR3 is TGTGCCAGCAGCGCCGACAGCTCCTATAATTCACCCCTCCACTTT. It is translated as CASSADSSYNSPLHF. Complete variable domain (other parts from reference TRBV9 and TRBJ1-6): DSGVTQTPKHLITATGQRVTLRCSPRSGDLSVYWYQQSLDQGLQFLIQYYNGEERAKGNILERFSAQQFPDLHSELNLSSLELGDSALYFCASSADSSYNSPLHFGNGTRLTVT.

The chain carries TRBV29-1 and TRBJ2-5; D remains unclear. Per germline, CDR1 SQVTM and CDR2 ANQGSEA. V was clipped by 4 bases and J by 5 bases, with 11 bases between them. This CDR3 is built from 12 residues. In nucleotides, the CDR3 is TGCAGCGTTGCGACTGGCATTGAGACCCAGTACTTC. It yields the protein CSVATGIETQYF.